This entry is about one T cell receptor (beta chain). An end of the junction does not agree with germline; a read error may underlie this. This CDR3 region has 15 residues. Germline V gene data show CDR1 as SGHRS and CDR2 as YFSETQ. The sample belongs to a study of read filtering for tumor transcriptome and immune sequencing. On the study more broadly: DNase treatment preceded whole-transcriptome library preparation.

The library was built from roughly 400 ng RNA with molecular barcoded adaptors for alpha/delta and beta/gamma chains. MiXCR, run by TCRdb on the reads, gives a single entry per CDR3 protein. The data show about 6,000 distinct CDR3 sequences, with around 24% seen just once and less than 50% held by the top ten. The receptor was derived from a donor at least 40 years old with multiple myeloma. The chain has TRBV5-1 and TRBJ1-5, with D maybe TRBD1 (5 bases). Sequenced input: a population of CD138-negative cells sorted from bone marrow. The CDR3, as DNA: TGCGCCAGCAGCTTGGCGGGGGATAGCAACCAGCCCCAGCATTTT. This sequence encodes CASSLAGDSNQPQHF.